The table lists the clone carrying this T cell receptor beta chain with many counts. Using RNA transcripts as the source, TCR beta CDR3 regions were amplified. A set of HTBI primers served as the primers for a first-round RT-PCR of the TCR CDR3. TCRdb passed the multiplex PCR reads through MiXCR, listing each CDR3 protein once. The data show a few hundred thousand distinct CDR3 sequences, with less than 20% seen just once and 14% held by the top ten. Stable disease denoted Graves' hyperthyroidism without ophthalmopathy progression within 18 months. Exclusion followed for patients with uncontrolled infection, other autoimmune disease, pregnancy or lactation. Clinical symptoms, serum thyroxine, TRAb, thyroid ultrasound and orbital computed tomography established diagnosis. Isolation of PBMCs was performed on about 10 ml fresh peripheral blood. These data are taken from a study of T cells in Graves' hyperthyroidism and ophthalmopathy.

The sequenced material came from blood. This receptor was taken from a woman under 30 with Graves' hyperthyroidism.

CDR3 bases: TGTGCCAGCAGTTTGGGCAAGTTGGTCTATGGCTACACCTTC. This codes for CASSLGKLVYGYTF. The chain recombines TRBV12-3 or TRBV12-4 with TRBJ1-2, with D hard to call. This CDR3 is built from 14 residues. V was cut by 3 bases and J by 4 bases, with 12 bases left in between.